Here is one T cell receptor beta chain with its context. Its target is unknown. These data belong to a study of CD8+ T cells in alopecia areata. Study results and limitations: Persistence of many expanded lesional clones was seen in scalp and blood during tofacitinib. TCRs were shared less clearly across patients than in mice, possibly for HLA-related reasons. Researchers report lesional scalp, most notably alopecia totalis/universalis, outstripped normal scalp in clonality.

Treatment noted: oral pan-JAK inhibitor, 5-10 mg twice daily. In alopecia areata patients, both lesional scalp punch biopsies and peripheral blood were collected. The junction had 3 bases not matched to a gene; V was cut back by 4 bases and J by 6 bases. CDR1 is LNHNV and CDR2 is YYDKDF in the germline V gene (reference sequence). The CDR3 runs to 13 residues. cDNA serving as the sequencing template came from extracted, reverse transcribed RNA. Produced via immunoSEQ multiplex PCR; TCRdb's table is partial and in-frame only. The repertoire has about 76,000 clones, around 67% of them found once; the top ten carry about 25%.

The chain couples TRBV15 to TRBJ2-7; 10 bases are shared with TRBD2. The sequenced sample was CD8+ T cells sorted from blood, obtained at week 24, from a patient treated with tofacitinib. This clonotype was sampled from a human donor with alopecia areata. CDR3 sequence: CATSKGLAREQYF. DNA of the CDR3: TGTGCCACCAGCAAGGGACTAGCGCGCGAGCAGTACTTC.